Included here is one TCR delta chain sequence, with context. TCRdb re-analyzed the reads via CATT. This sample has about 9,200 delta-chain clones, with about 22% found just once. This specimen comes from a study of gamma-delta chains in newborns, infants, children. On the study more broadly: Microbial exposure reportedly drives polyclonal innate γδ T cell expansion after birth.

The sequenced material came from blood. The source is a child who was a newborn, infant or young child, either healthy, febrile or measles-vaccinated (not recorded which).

CDR3 sequence: CACDRLREYALLGDSHKLIF. The CDR3 DNA reads as TGTGCCTGTGACAGGCTCCGAGAGTACGCCCTACTGGGGGATAGTCATAAACTCATCTTT. The gene calls are TRDV2 and TRDJ1; TRDD3 matches 11 bases. There are 20 residues in the CDR3. The junction had 22 bases not matched to a gene; V was cut back by 2 bases and J by 6 bases. The germline gives CDR1 GEAIGNYY, CDR2 EKD.